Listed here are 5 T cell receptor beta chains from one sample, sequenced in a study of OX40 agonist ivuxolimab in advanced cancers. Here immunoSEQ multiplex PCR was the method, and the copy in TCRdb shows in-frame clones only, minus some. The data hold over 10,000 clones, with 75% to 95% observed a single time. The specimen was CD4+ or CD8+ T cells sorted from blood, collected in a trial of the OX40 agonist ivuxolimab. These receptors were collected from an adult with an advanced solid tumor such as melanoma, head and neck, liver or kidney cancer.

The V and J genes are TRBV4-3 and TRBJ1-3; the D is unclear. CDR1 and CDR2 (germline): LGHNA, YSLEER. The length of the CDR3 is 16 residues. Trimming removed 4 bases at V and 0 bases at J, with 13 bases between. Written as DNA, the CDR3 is TGCGCCAGCAGCCTCAGTCCGTTATCCTCTGGAAACACCATATATTTT. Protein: CASSLSPLSSGNTIYF.

The CDR3, as DNA: TGCGCCAGCAGCGGGGACAGGGGGTTTAGGTACGAGCAGTACTTC. Amino acids: CASSGDRGFRYEQYF. V gene TRBV5-1 combines with J gene TRBJ2-7; TRBD1 matches at 11 bases. Per germline, CDR1 SGHRS and CDR2 YFSETQ. The CDR3 runs 15 residues. J was trimmed by 4 bases and V by 4 bases; bases with no gene match: 7.

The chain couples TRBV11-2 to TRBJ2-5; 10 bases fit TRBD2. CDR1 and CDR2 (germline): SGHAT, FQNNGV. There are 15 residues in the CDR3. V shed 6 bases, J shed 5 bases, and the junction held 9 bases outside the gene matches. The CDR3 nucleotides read TGTGCCAGCAGACCTAAGCGGGAGGGGGGGGAGACCCAGTACTTC. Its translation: CASRPKREGGETQYF.

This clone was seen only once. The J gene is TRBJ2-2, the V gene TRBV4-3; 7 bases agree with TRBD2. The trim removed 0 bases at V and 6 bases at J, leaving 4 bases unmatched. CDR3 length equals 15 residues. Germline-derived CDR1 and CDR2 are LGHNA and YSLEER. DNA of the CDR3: TGCGCCAGCAGCCAAGATCAAGCGGGGTCCGGGGAGCTGTTTTTT. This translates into CASSQDQAGSGELFF.

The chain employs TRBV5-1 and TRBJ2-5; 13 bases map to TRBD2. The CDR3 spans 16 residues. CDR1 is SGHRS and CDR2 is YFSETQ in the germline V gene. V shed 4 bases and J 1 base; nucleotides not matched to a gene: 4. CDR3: CASSTGLAGVQETQYF. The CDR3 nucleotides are TGCGCCAGCAGCACCGGACTAGCGGGGGTCCAAGAGACCCAGTACTTC.